This TCR beta chain was observed in a study of blood T cell repertoires in COVID-19 (dated by TCRdb to the early 2020s). As for the study more broadly: Samples covering the acute and convalescent phases of COVID-19 were provided by collaborators in the United States, Italy and Spain. The prospective study material was composed of cDNA or gDNA derived from T cells, B-cell-depleted T cells, or PBMCs. Deeply sampled blood TCRbeta repertoires from subjects exposed to, actively infected with, or recovered from COVID-19 were included in the dataset. The repertoires were made available in a free public database intended to serve as a resource for research on the immune response to SARS-CoV-2. Samples came from the ongoing ImmuneRACE study (first 160 participants) plus 1,254 subjects from 6 global collaborators. The sample metadata nearly always contained a de-identified subject ID, COVID-19 status, age in years and sex. Where available, HLA class I and class II types were obtained from metadata supplied by the sample provider rather than from assay-based typing. General findings and caveats noted by the study authors: The amount of clinical and demographic metadata varied by source and participant and was provided uncurated.

The immunoSEQ Assay, a bias-controlled multiplex PCR, was used to amplify TCRbeta CDR3 regions from genomic DNA. The source study handled its data this way. Nucleated cell counts per sample were estimated from amplification of reference gene primers within the assay. To quantify the absolute abundance of each unique TCRbeta CDR3 rearrangement, sequence reads were collapsed and filtered. Productive Simpson clonality was computed per sample as the square root of Simpson's diversity index over productive rearrangements. TCRdb retrieved this table from immuneACCESS and kept in-frame rearrangements only. Not all clones are present; in checked studies, unresolved V genes account for under half, and no reason is known for the remainder. The V and J calls and clone size were taken over from that table, and D and trimming were inferred from the DNA. This sample gives 93,000 or so clones in total; about 80% of them show up just once. The ten largest clones add up to 10% to 15% of the sample.

Each collaborating institution followed its own protocols to collect whole blood in K2EDTA tubes. Collaborator samples were shipped for TCRbeta analysis as frozen whole blood, isolated PBMCs, or DNA extracted from either sample type. Points on this clone: This receptor's antigen is unknown. Per-nucleotide qualities are absent, and no much larger clonotype sits a single base away.

This receptor was obtained from a human donor in a cohort sampled during active or convalescent COVID-19. Sequenced material: peripheral blood.

The DNA reads as follows: TGTGCCAGCTCAAAACAGGGTATGAACACTGAAGCTTTCTTT. Translated, it gives CASSKQGMNTEAFF. The chain is encoded by TRBV18 joined to TRBJ1-1, and TRBD1 may be the D gene, going by 6 matching bases. The junction shows trimming of 5 bases on V and 0 bases on J, plus 10 bases between the germline ends. Via the germline V gene, CDR1 is KGHSH and CDR2 LQKENI. The CDR3 numbers 14 residues from cysteine through phenylalanine. The sequence is cut down to CDR3 DNA, 42 bases in frame from base 1. With the portions outside the CDR3 filled from the reference TRBV18 and TRBJ1-1 genes, the complete variable region becomes NAGVMQNPRHLVRRRGQEARLRCSPMKGHSHVYWYRQLPEEGLKFMVYLQKENIIDESGMPKERFSAEFPKEGPSILRIQQVVRGDSAAYFCASSKQGMNTEAFFGQGTRLTVV.